This is a list of T cell receptor beta chains from one sample in a study of blood T cell repertoires in COVID-19. Clones were sequenced by immunoSEQ multiplex PCR, and TCRdb holds only the in-frame ones, with some missing. The table has fewer than 15,000 clones, 90% seen once. Sequencing was done on a sample of peripheral blood. These receptor sequences come from a human donor with active COVID-19. The donor label of this sample is uncertain. Both conserved end residues are part of each CDR3. A D gene is named only where the DNA matches it firmly. The size entry is marked missing in some rows and otherwise reads once, few, many or a size class.

cdr3_nt,cdr3_aa,v_call,j_call,d_call,clone_size
TGTGCCAGCAGTGACCCAGGAGGCTCCACAGATACGCAGTATTTT,CASSDPGGSTDTQYF,TRBV2,TRBJ2-3,NA,NA
TGTGCCAGTAGTGTTGGACTAGCGGTTACCTACGAGCAGTACTTC,CASSVGLAVTYEQYF,TRBV19,TRBJ2-7,TRBD2,NA
TGTGCCAGCAGCGTAGGTCACAGCTCTGGAAACACCATATATTTT,CASSVGHSSGNTIYF,TRBV9,TRBJ1-3,NA,NA
TGTGCCACCAGCAGAGAAGGGTCGGGGAACTATGGCTACACCTTC,CATSREGSGNYGYTF,TRBV15,TRBJ1-2,NA,NA
TGTGCCAGCCCCCCTAGCGGGGTGAGCTCCTACGAGCAGTACTTC,CASPPSGVSSYEQYF,TRBV6-5,TRBJ2-7,TRBD2,NA
TGTGCCAGCAGCTTATTCGACAGGGCCAATCAGCCCCAGCATTTT,CASSLFDRANQPQHF,TRBV7-8,TRBJ1-5,TRBD1,NA
TGTGCCATCAGTGGAGGCCAGGGGTTGGGCGGGGAGCTGTTTTTT,CAISGGQGLGGELFF,TRBV10-3,TRBJ2-2,NA,NA
TGTGCCAGCAGTTCCGTACAAGAGACCCAGTACTTC,CASSSVQETQYF,TRBV12-3/TRBV12-4,TRBJ2-5,NA,NA
TGTGCCAGCAGCTCCTTTCCCCGGGGGGGCCAAGAGACCCAGTACTTC,CASSSFPRGGQETQYF,TRBV7-2,TRBJ2-5,TRBD2,NA
TGTGCCAGCAGTTTGCTAGCGGGGGGAACCTACACAGATACGCAGTATTTT,CASSLLAGGTYTDTQYF,TRBV28,TRBJ2-3,TRBD2,NA
TGTGCCAGTGTAGGGAGGCAGAACACTGAAGCTTTCTTT,CASVGRQNTEAFF,TRBV19,TRBJ1-1,NA,once
TGTGCCAGCAGCTTAGCGTTGGGGGCCACTAGCACAGATACGCAGTATTTT,CASSLALGATSTDTQYF,TRBV7-9,TRBJ2-3,NA,NA
TGTGCCAGTAGTATAGCAGCGGGGGGCGGACAAGAGACCCAGTACTTC,CASSIAAGGGQETQYF,TRBV19,TRBJ2-5,TRBD2,NA
TGCGCCAGCAGCCCCTCCGCTAGCGGGAACACCGGGGAGCTGTTTTTT,CASSPSASGNTGELFF,TRBV4-1,TRBJ2-2,TRBD2,NA
TGTGCCAGCAGCTTAGTTCTGGCTAGTGGCTCCGAGCAGTACTTC,CASSLVLASGSEQYF,TRBV7-9,TRBJ2-7,NA,NA
TGTGCCAGCAGCCGGGCCCCGACAGATAATGAAAAACTGTTTTTT,CASSRAPTDNEKLFF,TRBV5-4,TRBJ1-4,NA,once
TGTGCCAGCAGCCAATATTTGAATGAGCAGTTCTTC,CASSQYLNEQFF,TRBV3-1/TRBV3-2,TRBJ2-1,NA,once
TGTGCCAGCAGCCAAGATTCGGACAGCTCTGGAAACACCATATATTTT,CASSQDSDSSGNTIYF,TRBV4-2,TRBJ1-3,NA,NA
TGTGCCAGCAGTTTGGGAGGCCAAAACACCATATATTTT,CASSLGGQNTIYF,TRBV5-5,TRBJ1-3,NA,NA
TGTGCCAGCAGTTTCCGCTGGGACAGGGGTATTGAAGCTTTCTTT,CASSFRWDRGIEAFF,TRBV6-5,TRBJ1-1,TRBD1,NA
TGTGCCAGCAGTCCCCAGGGGGCAGATACGCAGTATTTT,CASSPQGADTQYF,TRBV6-6,TRBJ2-3,TRBD1,NA
TGTGCCAGCAGAGACGGGACTAGCGGGGGGGACGAGCAGTACTTC,CASRDGTSGGDEQYF,TRBV6-5,TRBJ2-7,TRBD2,NA
TGTGCCAGCAGCCAAAGAACAGGGGCTAACTATGGCTACACCTTC,CASSQRTGANYGYTF,TRBV14,TRBJ1-2,TRBD1,NA
TGTGCCAGCAGCGTAGAGGTTAGCGGGGGGCGGAGTGAGCAGTTCTTC,CASSVEVSGGRSEQFF,TRBV9,TRBJ2-1,TRBD2,few
TGTGCCAGCAGCTCCAAGATACTAGCGGGGACCACAGATACGCAGTATTTT,CASSSKILAGTTDTQYF,TRBV5-6,TRBJ2-3,TRBD2,NA
TGCAGCGTGGGGGCACAGAACACTGAAGCTTTCTTT,CSVGAQNTEAFF,TRBV29-1,TRBJ1-1,NA,NA
TGTGCCAGCAGTTCAAGCACAGATACGCAGTATTTT,CASSSSTDTQYF,TRBV6-2/TRBV6-3,TRBJ2-3,NA,NA
TGTGCCAGCTCAGGGGATCTAGCCAAAAACATTCAGTACTTC,CASSGDLAKNIQYF,TRBV5-6,TRBJ2-4,NA,NA
TGCGCCAGGGGACTCCACCCTGATAGCAATCAGCCCCAGCATTTT,CARGLHPDSNQPQHF,TRBV5-1,TRBJ1-5,NA,NA
TGTGCCAGCAGACACGCGGCTGGCACAGATACGCAGTATTTT,CASRHAAGTDTQYF,TRBV6-4,TRBJ2-3,NA,NA
TGTGCCAGCAGAACTAGCACAGATACGCAGTATTTT,CASRTSTDTQYF,TRBV6-5,TRBJ2-3,NA,NA
TGTGCCAGCGGGCAGGGAAACTATGGCTACACCTTC,CASGQGNYGYTF,TRBV6-6,TRBJ1-2,NA,NA
TGTGCCAGCAGCTCGGACAGGGGCCGAGAGACCCAGTACTTC,CASSSDRGRETQYF,TRBV5-5,TRBJ2-5,TRBD1,once
TGTGCCAGCAGCTCTCGACAGGGGTACTACGAGCAGTACTTC,CASSSRQGYYEQYF,TRBV5-4,TRBJ2-7,TRBD1,NA
TGTGCCAGCAGCTTTCCGGAACTAGCGGGGGGGCGCAATGAGCAGTTCTTC,CASSFPELAGGRNEQFF,TRBV7-9,TRBJ2-1,TRBD2,NA
TGTGCCAGCAGAGCGGGGGGCAACTCCTACGAGCAGTACTTC,CASRAGGNSYEQYF,TRBV5-4,TRBJ2-7,TRBD2,NA
TGTGCCAGCAGCTTTGGGGACAGGGGGCTTAGTTACTTC,CASSFGDRGLSYF,TRBV7-9,TRBJ2-7,TRBD1,NA
TGTGCCAGCATAGCCGTCTCACATTCACCCCTCCACTTT,CASIAVSHSPLHF,TRBV6-5,TRBJ1-6,NA,once
TGTGCCAGCAGTAGATACAGGGGTCAAGAGACCCAGTACTTC,CASSRYRGQETQYF,TRBV6-5,TRBJ2-5,TRBD1,once
TGTGCCAGCTCACCACCGTCGGGATACACAGATACGCAGTATTTT,CASSPPSGYTDTQYF,TRBV18,TRBJ2-3,NA,NA
TGTGCTAGTGGTGCTATACAGGGATTGGTCGGTGGCTACACCTTC,CASGAIQGLVGGYTF,TRBV12-5,TRBJ1-2,NA,NA
TGTGCCAGCAGCCCAAGAACTGGAACAGGGCATGGCTACACCTTC,CASSPRTGTGHGYTF,TRBV3-1/TRBV3-2,TRBJ1-2,NA,few
TGTGCCAGCAGCTTAGGTAGCCTTCGAGTAGACTTC,CASSLGSLRVDF,TRBV7-2,TRBJ2-7,NA,NA
TGTGCCAGCAGCTTATTTGGCGGGGGGGCCGCAGATACGCAGTATTTT,CASSLFGGGAADTQYF,TRBV7-2,TRBJ2-3,TRBD2,once
TGCGCCAGCAGCGCCGGGACAGGGGGCAACACCGGGGAGCTGTTTTTT,CASSAGTGGNTGELFF,TRBV5-1,TRBJ2-2,TRBD1,NA
TGTGCCAGCTCACCTCCGACTAGCGGAGCAAGCACAGATACGCAGTATTTT,CASSPPTSGASTDTQYF,TRBV18,TRBJ2-3,TRBD2,NA
TGCGCCAGCAGCTTGGAAGGAGCGGGGCAGGAGACCCAGTACTTC,CASSLEGAGQETQYF,TRBV5-1,TRBJ2-5,TRBD2,NA